A selection of T cell receptor beta chains follows, all from one sample in a study of metastatic and nonmetastatic thyroid tumors. TCRdb redid the clone calls on the PCR reads using MiXCR. The sample consists of 15,000 to 20,000 clones, less than 40% of them appearing once. The material sequenced was tumor tissue. All receptors derive from a female donor with papillary thyroid cancer or a benign thyroid nodule (not recorded which). Some clones in this sample may be carry-over from other donors' samples. Each CDR3 is given with its conserved first and last residue. Each record gives: D gene, J gene, V gene, clone size, CDR3 protein, CDR3 DNA. D genes are given only for firm matches. Size is stated for part of the rows, as once, few or many counts, or as a class when the clone is expanded.

.	TRBJ1-1	TRBV27	few	CASSPTGWNTEAFF	TGTGCCAGCAGTCCGACCGGGTGGAACACTGAAGCTTTCTTT
.	TRBJ2-3	TRBV27	few	CASSRLVPDTQYF	TGTGCCAGCAGCCGCTTGGTCCCAGATACGCAGTATTTT
.	TRBJ2-7	TRBV6-1	few	CASSGRQLSPYEQYF	TGTGCCAGCAGTGGGCGACAGCTAAGCCCCTACGAGCAGTACTTC
.	TRBJ1-2	TRBV28	few	CASRGGVGYGYTF	TGTGCCAGCAGAGGAGGGGTTGGCTATGGCTACACCTTC
.	TRBJ2-1	TRBV15	.	CATSREGYEQFF	TGTGCCACCAGCAGAGAAGGTTATGAGCAGTTCTTC
.	TRBJ2-6	TRBV6-1	few	CASSPFLLVSGANVLTF	TGTGCCAGCAGCCCATTCCTTCTAGTATCTGGGGCCAACGTCCTGACTTTC
.	TRBJ1-3	TRBV20-1	.	CSARAQNTIYF	TGCAGTGCTAGAGCTCAAAACACCATATATTTT
TRBD1	TRBJ1-1	TRBV28	few	CASRQGGWTEAFF	TGTGCCAGCCGTCAGGGGGGATGGACTGAAGCTTTCTTT
TRBD2	TRBJ2-1	TRBV7-2	.	CASSAGGLAGGEAWSEQFF	TGTGCCAGCAGCGCGGGGGGGTTAGCGGGAGGGGAGGCATGGAGTGAGCAGTTCTTC
TRBD1	TRBJ1-2	TRBV5-1	few	CASSLAGTGGGYTF	TGCGCCAGCAGCTTGGCCGGGACAGGGGGAGGCTACACCTTC
TRBD1	TRBJ1-4	TRBV24-1	few	CATSDAGTGEGEKLFF	TGTGCCACCAGTGACGCCGGGACAGGGGAGGGTGAAAAACTGTTTTTT
.	TRBJ1-5	TRBV6-1	.	CASSEATGGQPQHF	TGTGCCAGCAGTGAAGCCACCGGCGGTCAGCCCCAGCATTTT
TRBD1	TRBJ1-2	TRBV9	.	CASSVGVGTGTYGYTF	TGTGCCAGCAGCGTAGGGGTAGGGACAGGCACCTATGGCTACACCTTC
TRBD1	TRBJ2-7	TRBV20-1	.	CSARVPQGVSYEQYF	TGCAGTGCTAGAGTTCCACAGGGGGTATCATACGAGCAGTACTTC
.	TRBJ2-1	TRBV18	medium-sized	CASSDSLSSYNEQFF	TGTGCCAGCTCCGACAGTCTCAGCTCCTACAATGAGCAGTTCTTC
.	TRBJ1-2	TRBV19	few	CASSKRTASYGYTF	TGTGCCAGTAGTAAAAGGACAGCTAGCTATGGCTACACCTTC
TRBD1	TRBJ1-2	TRBV12-3/TRBV12-4	.	CASSLIRGLGGYTF	TGTGCCAGCAGTTTAATCAGGGGGCTAGGTGGCTACACCTTC
.	TRBJ1-2	TRBV27	few	CASRFRGTSYGYTF	TGTGCCAGCAGATTCCGCGGGACATCCTATGGCTACACCTTC
.	TRBJ1-2	TRBV19	medium-sized	CASSVDTPGTYTF	TGTGCCAGTAGTGTCGACACCCCGGGGACTTACACCTTC
TRBD2	TRBJ2-7	TRBV2	medium-sized	CASSELAGLYEQYF	TGTGCCAGCAGTGAACTAGCGGGGCTTTACGAGCAGTACTTC
TRBD2	TRBJ2-2	TRBV2	.	CASRFGLAGGPDTGELFF	TGTGCCAGCAGATTTGGACTAGCGGGGGGGCCCGACACCGGGGAGCTGTTTTTT
TRBD1	TRBJ2-5	TRBV2	medium-sized	CASSAGTGTQETQYF	TGTGCCAGCAGTGCCGGGACAGGGACCCAAGAGACCCAGTACTTC
.	TRBJ2-3	TRBV11-2	.	CASSLVTSGMDTQYF	TGTGCCAGCAGCCTAGTGACGTCGGGGATGGATACGCAGTATTTT
.	TRBJ1-3	TRBV4-2	many	CASSQEDRSGNTIYF	TGTGCCAGCAGCCAAGAGGACCGCTCTGGAAACACCATATATTTT